Listed here are 16 T cell receptor beta chains from one sample, sequenced in a study of tumor and adjacent non-tumor tissue in lung cancer. TCRbeta libraries were built with three rounds of nested PCR, modified from ARM-PCR. TCRdb redid the calling of the multiplex PCR reads with MiXCR, one entry per CDR3 protein. There are over 80,000 distinct CDR3 sequences in the sample; 65% to 80% occur only once, and about a fifth lies in the top ten. The template was RNA from unsorted bulk tissue. Distant lung tissue was collected more than 3 cm away from the tumor edge. Sequenced material: distant non-tumor lung tissue. These receptors were obtained from a woman aged 45-65 years with non-small cell lung cancer.

Note on this clonotype: Germline is not matched at one junction end, which may reflect a read error. The CDR3 DNA reads TGTGCCAACACCCCAGGAGGGCCGATAGATAGGCAGTATTTT. Residues: CANTPGGPIDRQYF. The rearrangement links TRBV6-6 to TRBJ2-3; a possible D gene is TRBD2 (6 bases). Germline V CDR1 and CDR2: MNHNY, SVGAGI (reference sequence). CDR3 length: 14 amino acids.

This rearrangement joins TRBV20-1 to TRBJ1-4; TRBD1 aligns across 7 bases. The CDR3 spans 13 residues. The junction had 2 bases not matched to a gene; V was cut back by 0 bases and J by 7 bases. The germline V gene has CDR1 DFQATT and CDR2 SNEGSKA (reference sequence). The CDR3 is CSARDDRVEKLFF. CDR3 in DNA: TGCAGTGCTAGAGATGACAGGGTTGAAAAACTGTTTTTT.

V and J are TRBV6-5 and TRBJ1-1, with D perhaps TRBD1 (5 bases). CDR1 is MNHEY, CDR2 SVGAGI, per germline. The CDR3 sequence is 13 residues long. The CDR3 region is CTAQKGTNTEAFF. The CDR3 region has the DNA TGTACCGCGCAGAAAGGGACGAACACTGAAGCTTTCTTT.

Turning to this clonotype: Germline and junction disagree at one end, which may indicate a read error. The chain employs TRBV6-5 and TRBJ2-1; D is unresolved. The CDR3 loop spans 14 amino acids. CDR1 is MNHEY and CDR2 is SVGAGI in the germline V gene. Here the CDR3 DNA reads TGTGACAGCAGTTACTCTGGGAATAACAATGAGCAGTTCTTC. The encoded protein is CDSSYSGNNNEQFF.

About this clonotype: The CDR3 ends on some other residue instead of the conserved phenylalanine or tryptophan, so this is likely a read error. The chain uses TRBV28 and TRBJ2-6; 7 bases match TRBD1. With V trimmed by 7 bases and J by 3 bases, 9 bases remained unmatched. This CDR3 comprises 16 residues. Germline values: CDR1 MDHEN, CDR2 SYDVKM. This CDR3 is CASIFYRGDGANVLTY. CDR3 in DNA: TGTGCCAGCATTTTCTACAGGGGTGATGGGGCCAACGTCCTGACTTAC.

As regards this clonotype: One junction end does not reproduce the germline sequence, and a read error may be involved. The rearrangement joins TRBV6-5 to TRBJ2-3, with unresolved D. CDR1 is MNHEY, CDR2 SVGAGI, per germline. This CDR3 contains 13 residues. The CDR3, as DNA: TGTGCCAGCAGCTCGAGAGCTTCGTATACACAGTATTTT. Translated: CASSSRASYTQYF.

The V and J genes are TRBV12-3 or TRBV12-4 and TRBJ2-1; weak D call: TRBD2 (5 bases). This CDR3 contains 15 residues. V gave up 7 bases and J gave up 7 bases, with 20 bases separating them. The CDR3 region is CASNSPGRGSNEQFF. CDR3 bases: TGTGCCAGCAATTCCCCAGGACGGGGTTCTAATGAGCAGTTCTTC.

The chain's CDR3 is CNVLRTGGGYEQYF. CDR3 bases: TGCAACGTGCTCAGGACAGGTGGCGGGTACGAGCAGTACTTC. The chain recombines TRBV29-1 with TRBJ2-7; 7 bases are a match to TRBD1. The CDR3 is 14 residues long. CDR1 and CDR2 from the germline V gene are SQVTM and ANQGSEA.

About this clonotype itself: A read error may be the cause here, since a much bigger clone is one base away. The CDR3 region is CTSSLVQGAYNEQFF. The CDR3 coding sequence is TGCACCAGCAGCTTGGTACAGGGGGCCTACAATGAGCAGTTCTTC. The V call is TRBV5-1, the J call TRBJ2-1, with TRBD1 identical over 8 bases. Germline loops: CDR1 SGHRS, CDR2 YFSETQ. This CDR3 is 15 amino acids long.

As regards this clonotype: A read error may account for a junction end that differs from germline. The chain carries TRBV28 and TRBJ2-7; TRBD1 matches 8 bases. The CDR3 is 18 amino acids. Germline V gene sequence: CDR1 MDHEN, CDR2 SYDVKM. The CDR3 nucleotides read TGTTCCAGCAGTTGGTCCTTCGGGACAGGATGGTCGTCCTACGAGCAGTACTTC. Its translation: CSSSWSFGTGWSSYEQYF.

V is TRBV5-1 and J is TRBJ1-5; no clear D. Germline assignment: CDR1 SGHRS and CDR2 YFSETQ. This CDR3 spans 14 amino acids. V shed 5 bases and J shed 4 bases, with 13 bases lying between them. The CDR3 reads CASRGNGSNQPQHF. In DNA, the CDR3 is TGCGCCAGCAGAGGGAATGGAAGTAATCAGCCCCAGCATTTT.

On this clonotype: A read error may explain this, as a much larger clone is one base away. V is TRBV12-3 or TRBV12-4 and J is TRBJ2-7; a weak D match, TRBD2 (5 bases). The CDR3 spans 15 residues. V was pared by 5 bases and J by 4 bases, with 18 bases between. CDR3: CASSPGLGGSYEQYF. CDR3 sequence (DNA): TGTGCCAGCAGTCCCGGACTGGGCGGATCTTACGAGCAGTACTTC.

This clonotype has a handful of counts. The CDR3 does not close with the conserved phenylalanine or tryptophan, likely indicating a read error. The J gene is TRBJ1-2, the V gene TRBV12-3 or TRBV12-4; D ambiguous. The CDR3 loop spans 13 amino acids. V was clipped by 8 bases and J by 4 bases, with 14 bases between them. DNA for the CDR3: TGTGCCAGCCTGCCTAGGAGCCCCTATGGCTACACCCTC. Translation gives CASLPRSPYGYTL.

With respect to this clonotype: A read error may account for a junction end that differs from germline. This chain links TRBV10-2 with TRBJ1-5; D not resolved. The CDR3 loop spans 15 amino acids. CDR1 is WSHSY and CDR2 is SAAADI in the germline V gene. The CDR3 DNA follows: TGCGCCAGCAGGAAAGCCGGGTCTTCCAATCAGCTCCAGCATTTT. Translation: CASRKAGSSNQLQHF.

Remarks on this clonotype: At one end, the junction sequence differs from germline, possibly due to a read error. This chain joins TRBV29-1 and TRBJ2-1; 7 bases fit TRBD2. This CDR3 comprises 16 residues. Germline loops: CDR1 SQVTM, CDR2 ANQGSEA. CDR3 bases: TGCAGCGTTGATGATCCCCAGCGGGACGGTTACAATGAGCAGCTCTTC. Protein sequence: CSVDDPQRDGYNEQLF.

This clonotype was detected only once. The conserved phenylalanine or tryptophan is not found at the CDR3 terminus, so this likely reflects a read error. The rearrangement joins TRBV6-5 to TRBJ1-2; D is unclear. Germline V gene sequence: CDR1 MNHEY, CDR2 SVGAGI. The CDR3 runs to 11 residues. With 11 bases removed from V and 2 bases from J, the gap between germline ends came to 9 bases. CDR3 in DNA: TGTGCCGTCCTCGGGAACTATGGCTACACCGTC. Translated, it gives CAVLGNYGYTV.